The sequence of this T cell receptor (beta chain) was determined in a study of technical replicates of blood from a handful of donors. Generated by immunoSEQ multiplex PCR, the TCRdb table keeps only in-frame clones and is missing some. Counted here are roughly 68,000 clones, around nine tenths occurring once; the ten biggest clones make up around 5%. The junction had 9 bases not matched to a gene; V was cut back by 4 bases and J by 6 bases. Germline V gives CDR1 MNHEY, CDR2 SMNVEV (reference sequence). The CDR3 extends over 17 amino acids. This clonotype was obtained from a human donor in good health. Some clones in this sample may be carry-over from other donors' samples. The gene calls are TRBV27 and TRBJ2-2; 12 nucleotides align to TRBD2. Sequences were obtained from PBMCs. In DNA form, the CDR3 reads TGTGCCAGCAGTTCCTTGGGACTAGCGGGCCGGGCCGGGGAGCTGTTTTTT. Its translation: CASSSLGLAGRAGELFF.